A selection of T cell receptor beta chains follows, all from one sample in a study of OX40 agonist ivuxolimab in advanced cancers. Here immunoSEQ multiplex PCR was the method, and the copy in TCRdb shows in-frame clones only, minus some. The sample consists of approximately 60,000 clones, about 87% of them appearing once. The specimen comprised CD4+ or CD8+ T cells sorted from blood, sampled in a trial of the OX40 agonist ivuxolimab. All receptors come from an adult with an advanced solid tumor such as melanoma, head and neck, liver or kidney cancer. CDR3s include the opening cysteine and the closing phenylalanine or tryptophan. The D gene is left open where the match is weak. Clone size, where shown, is once, few, many, or a class for clones that have expanded.

-	TRBV5-6	TRBJ2-7	TRBD2	CASSSLLAGGDEQYF	TGTGCCAGCAGCTCGCTACTAGCGGGAGGGGATGAGCAGTACTTC
few	TRBV14	TRBJ2-3	-	CASSQTSLDTQYF	TGTGCCAGCAGCCAGACTAGTTTGGATACGCAGTATTTT
-	TRBV2	TRBJ1-6	TRBD1	CASSQQGVPNSPLHF	TGTGCCAGCAGTCAACAGGGGGTGCCCAATTCACCCCTCCACTTT
-	TRBV7-3	TRBJ2-1	TRBD1	CASSSTGVGYNEQFF	TGTGCCAGCAGCTCGACAGGGGTTGGGTACAATGAGCAGTTCTTC
-	TRBV6-5	TRBJ2-4	-	CASSYSRGNIQYF	TGTGCCAGCAGTTACTCTAGGGGAAACATTCAGTACTTC
-	TRBV10-1	TRBJ1-1	-	CASSESGARPRAFF	TGCGCCAGCAGTGAGTCCGGGGCAAGGCCGAGGGCTTTCTTT
-	TRBV9	TRBJ1-1	-	CASSVGRGDTEAFF	TGTGCCAGCAGCGTAGGAAGAGGGGACACTGAAGCTTTCTTT
-	TRBV21-1	TRBJ1-4	-	CASSIGSPATNEKLFF	TGTGCCAGCAGCATAGGCAGCCCGGCAACTAATGAAAAACTGTTTTTT
-	TRBV5-1	TRBJ2-7	TRBD2	CASSLGLAGSSSYEQYF	TGCGCCAGCAGCTTGGGACTAGCGGGTTCGTCCTCCTACGAGCAGTACTTC
-	TRBV4-1	TRBJ1-1	-	CASSQGSGPDTEAFF	TGCGCCAGCAGCCAAGGGTCAGGACCGGACACTGAAGCTTTCTTT
-	TRBV20-1	TRBJ2-1	-	CSARSTEQFF	TGCAGTGCTAGGTCTACTGAGCAGTTCTTC
-	TRBV5-1	TRBJ2-5	-	CATARGAIDGETQYF	TGCGCCACCGCTCGGGGGGCTATCGATGGGGAGACCCAGTACTTC
once	TRBV14	TRBJ1-2	-	CASSQNEIGYTF	TGTGCCAGCAGCCAAAACGAGATTGGCTACACCTTC
-	TRBV28	TRBJ1-5	-	CASSPFQPGEQPQHF	TGTGCCAGCAGTCCCTTCCAGCCGGGAGAGCAGCCCCAGCATTTT
-	TRBV11-2	TRBJ2-5	-	CASSLDSPLASGGETQYF	TGTGCCAGCAGCTTAGATAGCCCCCTGGCCTCAGGTGGCGAGACCCAGTACTTC
-	TRBV18	TRBJ2-1	-	CASSPSVTGVGYNEQFF	TGTGCCAGCTCACCTAGCGTCACCGGGGTGGGCTACAATGAGCAGTTCTTC
-	TRBV27	TRBJ1-4	TRBD1	CASSLTGVREKLFF	TGTGCCAGCAGTTTGACAGGGGTCCGTGAAAAACTGTTTTTT
-	TRBV7-8	TRBJ1-2	-	CASSLANILGPYGYTF	TGTGCCAGCAGCTTAGCGAACATATTGGGGCCCTATGGCTACACCTTC
-	TRBV7-9	TRBJ1-4	-	CASSLALGGGEKLFF	TGTGCCAGCAGCTTAGCGCTGGGAGGAGGGGAAAAACTGTTTTTT
-	TRBV2	TRBJ2-1	-	CASFTGVAGRQQFF	TGTGCCAGCTTCACAGGGGTAGCGGGGCGGCAGCAGTTCTTC
once	TRBV4-2	TRBJ2-5	TRBD2	CASSQGPGLQETQYF	TGTGCCAGCAGCCAAGGGCCGGGACTACAAGAGACCCAGTACTTC
-	TRBV29-1	TRBJ2-7	-	CSVEAAPGYREQYF	TGCAGCGTTGAAGCGGCTCCTGGGTACAGAGAGCAGTACTTC
-	TRBV19	TRBJ1-4	TRBD1	CASREDRGKEKLFF	TGTGCCAGTAGAGAGGACAGGGGCAAAGAAAAACTGTTTTTT
-	TRBV11-2	TRBJ2-2	TRBD1	CASSKQGAGTGELFF	TGTGCCAGCAGCAAACAGGGGGCAGGCACCGGGGAGCTGTTTTTT
-	TRBV5-4	TRBJ1-1	TRBD1	CASSLGQGVNTEAFF	TGTGCCAGCAGCTTGGGACAGGGGGTGAACACTGAAGCTTTCTTT
-	TRBV9	TRBJ2-5	-	CASSGYRDGETQYF	TGTGCCAGCAGCGGCTACAGGGACGGAGAGACCCAGTACTTC
-	TRBV5-1	TRBJ2-1	-	CASSSPVEGAYNEQFF	TGCGCCAGCAGCTCCCCCGTAGAGGGAGCCTACAATGAGCAGTTCTTC
-	TRBV19	TRBJ2-1	TRBD2	CASSILAGAGGEQFF	TGTGCCAGTAGTATTCTAGCGGGGGCCGGGGGTGAGCAGTTCTTC
-	TRBV10-1	TRBJ2-3	TRBD1	CASRGQGAWDTQYF	TGCGCCAGCCGGGGACAGGGGGCCTGGGATACGCAGTATTTT
-	TRBV5-6	TRBJ1-2	-	CASSNTPYGYTF	TGTGCCAGCTCGAATACCCCCTACGGCTACACCTTC
-	TRBV7-8	TRBJ2-5	-	CASSFEGGGFQETQYF	TGTGCCAGCAGCTTTGAGGGGGGCGGATTCCAAGAGACCCAGTACTTC
-	TRBV5-1	TRBJ2-1	TRBD1	CASSWAGGGYDEQFF	TGCGCCAGCAGCTGGGCAGGGGGCGGTTACGATGAGCAGTTCTTC
-	TRBV10-3	TRBJ2-1	TRBD2	CAISTTSGGDEQFF	TGTGCCATCAGCACAACTAGCGGTGGCGATGAGCAGTTCTTC
-	TRBV6-1	TRBJ2-5	-	CASTEGAGETQYF	TGTGCCAGCACGGAGGGGGCAGGAGAGACCCAGTACTTC
-	TRBV19	TRBJ2-5	-	CASRAGGGTSTQYF	TGTGCCAGTCGGGCTGGGGGGGGCACCTCAACCCAGTACTTC
-	TRBV6-5	TRBJ2-3	-	CASRLTRTGTDTQYF	TGTGCCAGCAGACTCACCAGGACAGGCACAGATACGCAGTATTTT
-	TRBV7-2	TRBJ1-2	TRBD1	CASSLQTGGDGYTF	TGTGCCAGCAGCTTGCAGACAGGGGGGGATGGCTACACCTTC
-	TRBV28	TRBJ1-2	-	CASSLGGYGYTF	TGTGCCAGCAGTTTAGGCGGCTATGGCTACACCTTC
once	TRBV27	TRBJ2-5	TRBD2	CASSFGVAGVRETQYF	TGTGCCAGCAGTTTTGGGGTAGCGGGCGTCCGGGAGACCCAGTACTTC
few	TRBV2	TRBJ1-3	-	CASSEGRTFSGNTIYF	TGTGCCAGCAGCGAAGGGAGGACTTTCTCTGGAAACACCATATATTTT
-	TRBV28	TRBJ1-6	TRBD1	CASSSRQGADSPLHF	TGTGCCAGCAGTTCAAGACAGGGGGCAGATTCACCCCTCCACTTT
-	TRBV5-1	TRBJ1-1	-	CASSLGESTEAFF	TGCGCCAGCAGCTTGGGAGAAAGCACTGAAGCTTTCTTT
-	TRBV5-1	TRBJ2-2	TRBD1	CASSDPGQGNTGELFF	TGCGCCAGCAGCGATCCGGGACAGGGGAACACCGGGGAGCTGTTTTTT
-	TRBV10-3	TRBJ2-7	-	CAISEKYEQYF	TGTGCCATCAGTGAGAAGTACGAGCAGTACTTC
once	TRBV4-2	TRBJ2-2	TRBD2	CASSQGPGGNTGELFF	TGTGCCAGCAGCCAAGGTCCGGGGGGGAACACCGGGGAGCTGTTTTTT
once	TRBV18	TRBJ2-2	-	CASSPGTLNTGELFF	TGTGCCAGCTCACCTGGGACATTGAACACCGGGGAGCTGTTTTTT
-	TRBV7-3	TRBJ2-5	-	CASSLGDGQETQYF	TGTGCCAGCAGCTTGGGGGACGGCCAAGAGACCCAGTACTTC
-	TRBV19	TRBJ2-1	-	CASSSSSPRLASYNEQFF	TGTGCCAGTAGTAGCTCTTCCCCGAGACTGGCCTCCTACAATGAGCAGTTCTTC
-	TRBV19	TRBJ2-6	-	CASSIGSSPGANVLTF	TGTGCCAGTAGTATAGGCAGTAGTCCTGGGGCCAACGTCCTGACTTTC
few	TRBV7-6	TRBJ2-3	-	CASSLGASRSTDTQYF	TGTGCCAGCAGCTTAGGGGCTAGCAGATCCACAGATACGCAGTATTTT
-	TRBV30	TRBJ2-2	-	CAWKRSWGEYTGELFF	TGTGCCTGGAAACGGTCCTGGGGGGAATACACCGGGGAGCTGTTTTTT
-	TRBV28	TRBJ2-7	TRBD1	CASSLTGTGVYEQYF	TGTGCCAGCAGCCTGACCGGGACAGGGGTCTACGAGCAGTACTTC
-	TRBV4-3	TRBJ1-4	-	CASSPAGGNEKLFF	TGCGCCAGCAGCCCGGCGGGGGGGAACGAAAAACTGTTTTTT
few	TRBV7-8	TRBJ1-2	TRBD1	CASSLVGRGQDGYTF	TGTGCCAGCAGCTTAGTGGGCAGGGGGCAGGATGGCTACACCTTC